This T cell receptor (beta chain) was documented in a study of cytomegalovirus exposure and HLA in healthy donors. The CDR3 is 14 amino acids. With V trimmed by 6 bases and J by 5 bases, 8 bases remained unmatched. The V gene's germline CDR1 is MNHNS and CDR2 SASEGT. Primers included in the PCR were 60 Vbeta and 13 Jbeta primers. Clones were sequenced by immunoSEQ multiplex PCR, and TCRdb holds only the in-frame ones, with some missing. This table holds roughly 110,000 clones, approximately 82% found once. Regarding the study as a whole: Segments of the TCR beta V type were, in most cases, productive about 87% or about 30% of the time in an earlier analysis. Researchers counted 164 TCR beta chains as cytomegalovirus-associated. Most TCR sequences were uncommon, yet certain public TCRs appeared in many donors. Prediction of most subjects' HLA-A and HLA-B alleles by TCR beta sequences was reportedly accurate.

Concerning this clone itself: Antigen specificity is unknown.

The chain recombines TRBV6-1 with TRBJ1-1, with TRBD1 matching over 8 bases. Sequencing was done on a sample of PBMCs. This sequence originates from a man in his forties or fifties in good health and CMV-seronegative. CDR3: CASRPTGVRTEAFF. In nucleotides, the CDR3 is TGTGCCAGCAGACCGACAGGGGTTCGTACTGAAGCTTTCTTT.